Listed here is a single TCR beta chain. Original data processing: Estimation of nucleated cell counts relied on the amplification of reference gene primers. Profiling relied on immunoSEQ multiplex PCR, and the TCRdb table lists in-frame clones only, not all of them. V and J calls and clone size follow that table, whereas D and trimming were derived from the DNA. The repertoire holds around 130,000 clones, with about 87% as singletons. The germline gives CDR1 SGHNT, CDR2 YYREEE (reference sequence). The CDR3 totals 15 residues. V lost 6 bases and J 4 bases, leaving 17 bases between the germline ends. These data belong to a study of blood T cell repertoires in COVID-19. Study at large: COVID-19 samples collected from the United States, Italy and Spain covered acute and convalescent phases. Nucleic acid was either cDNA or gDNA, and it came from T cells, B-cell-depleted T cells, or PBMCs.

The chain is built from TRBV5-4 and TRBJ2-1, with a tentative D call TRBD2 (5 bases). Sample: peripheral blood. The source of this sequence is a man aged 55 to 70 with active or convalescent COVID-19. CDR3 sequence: CASTWGREGYNEQFF. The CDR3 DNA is TGTGCCAGCACCTGGGGTAGAGAGGGTTACAATGAGCAGTTCTTC.